Following are 28 T cell receptor beta chains from one sample sequenced in a study of Ad26.COV2.S vaccination and SARS-CoV-2 variants. Treatment specified: 15 to 20 received Ad26.COV2.S at low or high dose, single or two shots; about 5 received placebo; per-sample allocation not given. Day 63 after the first vaccine or placebo injection was the time point for sampling. Clones were read by immunoSEQ multiplex PCR, and TCRdb kept only the in-frame ones, dropping some. This sample has roughly 420,000 clones, with roughly nine tenths found just once. Source: peripheral blood, taken in a trial of Ad26.COV2.S vaccine versus placebo. All receptors come from a person between 18 and 59 years old who received the Ad26.COV2.S COVID-19 vaccine or a placebo.

This clone was seen once. This chain uses TRBV5-1 with TRBJ1-5; possible D gene TRBD1, 5 bases. This CDR3 is built from 16 residues. The V gene lost 0 bases and the J gene lost 2 bases, with 12 bases spanning the gap. Germline CDR1 reads SGHRS; CDR2 reads YFSETQ. The CDR3 reads CASSLGWGVGNQPQHF. CDR3 bases: TGCGCCAGCAGCTTGGGATGGGGGGTCGGCAATCAGCCCCAGCATTTT.

V and J are TRBV10-3 and TRBJ2-1; TRBD2 matches 12 bases. The V gene end was trimmed by 9 bases and the J gene end by 10 bases; junction bases not matched to a gene: 7. Germline CDR1 reads ENHRY; CDR2 reads SYGVKD. CDR3 length: 13 residues. CDR3 sequence: CAMTTSGSGEQFF. CDR3 nucleotides: TGTGCCATGACGACTAGCGGGAGCGGGGAGCAGTTCTTC.

The sample holds a few counts of this clone. CDR3 residues: CASSETGTGAYEQYF. In DNA form, the CDR3 reads TGTGCCAGCAGTGAAACCGGGACAGGGGCCTACGAGCAGTACTTC. The genes are TRBV6-1 and TRBJ2-7, with 10 bases lining up with TRBD1. Germline CDR1 reads MNHNS; CDR2 reads SASEGT. The V and J ends lost 2 bases and 2 bases, in that order; junction bases with no gene match: 3. The CDR3 has 15 amino acids.

Many counts were recorded for this clone. This chain connects TRBV4-2 to TRBJ1-2, with 11 bases that match TRBD1. V was pared by 6 bases and J by 4 bases, with 1 base of the junction left unmatched. From germline, CDR1 is LGHNA and CDR2 YNFKEQ. The CDR3 consists of 13 residues. The CDR3 region has the DNA TGTGCCAGCAGAGGACAGGGGGCCTATGGCTACACCTTC. Translating it yields CASRGQGAYGYTF.

The DNA for the CDR3 is TGTGCCAGCAGTTACCTTCCTAGCGGGAGAAACGAGCAGTTCTTC. It encodes CASSYLPSGRNEQFF. This sequence joins TRBV6-5 and TRBJ2-1, with 10 bases lining up with TRBD2. Germline values: CDR1 MNHEY, CDR2 SVGAGI. This CDR3 comprises 15 residues. With V trimmed by 2 bases and J by 10 bases, 8 bases remained unmatched.

The CDR3 DNA follows: TGTGCCAGCAGTCTGTCTCGGAGTGGATTCTATGGCTACACCTTC. Translation: CASSLSRSGFYGYTF. The chain has TRBV28 and TRBJ1-2; no clear D. Between the trimmed V and J ends, which lost 5 bases and 4 bases, there was a span of 17 bases. The CDR3 sequence is 15 residues long. CDR1 is MDHEN, CDR2 SYDVKM, per germline.

This chain links TRBV24-1 with TRBJ2-1; D is unresolved. The germline CDR1 and CDR2 sequences are KGHDR and SFDVKD. This CDR3 region has 15 residues. The V gene lost 0 bases and the J gene lost 8 bases, with 13 bases spanning the gap. The CDR3 sequence is CATSDLHRDIDEQFF. In nucleotides, the CDR3 is TGTGCCACCAGTGATTTGCACAGAGATATCGATGAGCAGTTCTTC.

The chain joins TRBV5-1 to TRBJ2-1, with TRBD2 matching over 10 bases. This CDR3 has 16 amino acids. The germline CDR1 and CDR2 sequences are SGHRS and YFSETQ. Trimming at V came to 6 bases and at J to 1 base, leaving 7 bases not matched to a gene. The CDR3 is CASTWSAGGSYNEQFF. The CDR3 DNA is TGCGCCAGCACCTGGTCAGCGGGAGGGTCCTACAATGAGCAGTTCTTC.

This clone was seen once. V gene TRBV30 combines with J gene TRBJ1-1; 9 nucleotides line up with TRBD1. Germline V gene data show CDR1 as GTSNPN and CDR2 as SVGIG (reference sequence). The CDR3 is 16 residues long. Unmatched junction bases numbered 17, after V lost 3 bases and J lost 9 bases. The CDR3 nucleotides read TGTGCCTGGAGGGGAAAACCCGGACAGGGGATCCACCAAGCTTTCTTT. This encodes CAWRGKPGQGIHQAFF.

The chain couples TRBV6-5 to TRBJ1-2; 7 nucleotides match TRBD1. The CDR3 is 15 amino acids. V lost 6 bases, J lost 2 bases, and 9 bases stayed unmatched. The germline V gene has CDR1 MNHEY and CDR2 SVGAGI. The CDR3 DNA reads TGTGCCAGCAGCATGACAGGGAGGGGGAACTATGGCTACACCTTC. Translating gives CASSMTGRGNYGYTF.

V gene TRBV9 combines with J gene TRBJ1-2, with unresolved D. The germline V and J ends were trimmed by 3 bases and 2 bases, with 8 bases remaining between them. Germline CDR1 SGDLS, CDR2 YYNGEE. CDR3 length equals 13 residues. CDR3: CASSGAWNYGYTF. For the CDR3, the DNA is TGTGCCAGCAGCGGTGCCTGGAACTATGGCTACACCTTC.

V gene TRBV29-1 combines with J gene TRBJ2-2; D gene uncertain. Deletions cut 6 bases from V and 0 bases from J, with 11 bases between. The CDR3 sequence is 14 residues long. CDR1 SQVTM and CDR2 ANQGSEA come from the germline V gene. The CDR3 protein is CSVKRTANTGELFF. For the CDR3, the DNA is TGCAGCGTAAAGAGGACCGCGAACACCGGGGAGCTGTTTTTT.

The V and J genes are TRBV10-3 and TRBJ2-2, with TRBD1 matching over 8 bases. CDR3 size: 15 residues. The V gene end was trimmed by 10 bases and the J gene end by 0 bases; junction bases not matched to a gene: 7. The V gene's germline CDR1 is ENHRY and CDR2 SYGVKD. The CDR3 DNA is TGTGCCACTCGACAGGGGCTAACGAACACCGGGGAGCTGTTTTTT. This encodes CATRQGLTNTGELFF.

The chain has TRBV7-2 and TRBJ1-2; 8 nucleotides match TRBD1. Unmatched junction bases numbered 4, after V lost 6 bases and J lost 4 bases. Germline-derived CDR1 and CDR2 are SGHTA and FQGNSA. The CDR3 loop spans 13 amino acids. CDR3 sequence: CASRGQGGYGYTF. The CDR3 region has the DNA TGTGCCAGCAGAGGACAGGGAGGCTATGGCTACACCTTC.

V gene TRBV7-9 combines with J gene TRBJ2-2; a weak D match, TRBD1 (5 bases). Germline V gene sequence: CDR1 SEHNR, CDR2 FQNEAQ (reference sequence). The CDR3 extends over 15 amino acids. V lost 2 bases and J 7 bases, leaving 14 bases between the germline ends. This CDR3 is CASSLPDAGHGELFF. CDR3 DNA sequence: TGTGCCAGCAGCTTACCCGACGCAGGGCACGGGGAGCTGTTTTTT.

The V gene is TRBV12-3 or TRBV12-4, the J gene TRBJ1-1, with unresolved D. Trimming removed 6 bases at V and 5 bases at J, with 7 bases between. There are 11 residues in the CDR3. The CDR3 nucleotides are TGTGCCAGCAGACGGGGAACTGAAGCTTTCTTT. This gives the protein CASRRGTEAFF.

This clone occurred once. V is TRBV25-1 and J is TRBJ1-2; D perhaps matches TRBD1 (6 bases). V gave up 1 base and J gave up 6 bases, with 15 bases separating them. Germline values: CDR1 MGHDK, CDR2 SYGVNS. The CDR3 has 15 residues. CDR3 DNA sequence: TGTGCCAGCAGTGAATTTGGAGGGACAAGGGATGGCTACACCTTC. It translates to CASSEFGGTRDGYTF.

This clone was recorded only once. This sequence joins TRBV30 and TRBJ1-3; D remains unclear. CDR3 length: 14 residues. Germline CDR1 GTSNPN, CDR2 SVGIG (reference sequence). Trimming took off 4 bases at V and 9 bases at J, with 19 bases between the two ends. CDR3 nucleotide sequence: TGTGCCTGGACGATAGGGCCTCCCTGGGGCACCATATATTTT. Amino acids: CAWTIGPPWGTIYF.

The chain links TRBV4-3 to TRBJ2-1, with D possibly matching TRBD1 (5 bases). The germline V gene encodes CDR1 LGHNA and CDR2 YSLEER. V lost 5 bases and J lost 0, with 11 bases in between. CDR3 length: 15 amino acids. The CDR3 loop reads CASSRGPSSYNEQFF. CDR3 bases: TGCGCCAGCAGCAGGGGTCCCAGCTCCTACAATGAGCAGTTCTTC.

The chain couples TRBV2 to TRBJ2-7; D perhaps matches TRBD1 (5 bases). This CDR3 spans 15 amino acids. Germline V gene data show CDR1 as SNHLY and CDR2 as FYNNEI. The V and J ends lost 7 bases and 2 bases respectively, with 18 bases between them. CDR3 DNA sequence: TGTGCCAGCACGCCAGGGAACACCCAGCCCTACGAGCAGTACTTC. Translated, it gives CASTPGNTQPYEQYF. Looking up the rest from reference TRBV2 and TRBJ2-7 gives the full variable domain: EPEVTQTPSHQVTQMGQEVILRCVPISNHLYFYWYRQILGQKVEFLVSFYNNEISEKSEIFDDQFSVERPDGSNFTLKIRSTKLEDSAMYFCASTPGNTQPYEQYFGPGTRLTVT.

This sequence joins TRBV5-1 and TRBJ2-7, with TRBD1 matching 7 bases. The CDR3 has 19 amino acids. Germline-derived CDR1 and CDR2 are SGHRS and YFSETQ. V gave up 0 bases and J gave up 2 bases; unmatched junction bases: 17. The chain's CDR3 is CASSLGLTGTSPLAYEQYF. The CDR3 DNA is TGCGCCAGCAGCTTGGGTCTGACAGGGACGTCTCCCCTGGCCTACGAGCAGTACTTC. Complete variable domain (other parts from reference TRBV5-1 and TRBJ2-7): KAGVTQTPRYLIKTRGQQVTLSCSPISGHRSVSWYQQTPGQGLQFLFEYFSETQRNKGNFPGRFSGRQFSNSRSEMNVSTLELGDSALYLCASSLGLTGTSPLAYEQYFGPGTRLTVT.

The chain employs TRBV9 and TRBJ2-1; D gene unclear. The germline V gene encodes CDR1 SGDLS and CDR2 YYNGEE. With 1 base removed from V and 3 bases from J, the gap between germline ends came to 11 bases. This CDR3 comprises 15 residues. The CDR3, as DNA: TGTGCCAGCAGCGTATGGCCGGATAACTACAATGAGCAGTTCTTC. Its translation: CASSVWPDNYNEQFF.

The chain is built from TRBV2 and TRBJ1-6; 8 bases match TRBD1. The ends lost 6 bases at V and 6 bases at J; junction bases unmatched: 4. The germline CDR1 and CDR2 sequences are SNHLY and FYNNEI. This CDR3 is built from 14 residues. For the CDR3, the DNA is TGTGCCAGCAGAAGACAGGGGTTTAATTCACCCCTCCACTTT. As protein: CASRRQGFNSPLHF.

The V gene is TRBV10-3, the J gene TRBJ1-1, with D hard to call. The CDR3 loop spans 12 amino acids. Germline CDR1 is ENHRY and CDR2 is SYGVKD. Trimming removed 5 bases from V and 7 bases from J, with 11 bases in between. The CDR3 coding sequence is TGTGCCATCAGTTCGACTACAATTGAAGCTTTCTTT. The encoded protein is CAISSTTIEAFF.

The chain combines TRBV4-3 with TRBJ1-4; D possibly corresponds to TRBD1 (5 bases). CDR3 length: 17 amino acids. Between the trimmed V and J ends, which lost 4 bases and 5 bases, there was a span of 20 bases. The germline gives CDR1 LGHNA, CDR2 YSLEER. CDR3 sequence (DNA): TGCGCCAGCAGCCGCCCCCCCGCGAGGCAGGGAAATGAAAAACTGTTTTTT. It is translated as CASSRPPARQGNEKLFF.

This clone was seen just once. The chain has TRBV9 and TRBJ1-5; D unclear. The V and J ends lost 2 bases and 3 bases respectively, with 9 bases between them. Looked up from germline, CDR1 is SGDLS and CDR2 is YYNGEE. This CDR3 spans 14 amino acids. CDR3 region: CASSVGSLNQPQHF. CDR3 nucleotide sequence: TGTGCCAGCAGCGTTGGCAGCCTCAATCAGCCCCAGCATTTT. Supplemented by reference TRBV9 and TRBJ1-5, the full variable domain reads DSGVTQTPKHLITATGQRVTLRCSPRSGDLSVYWYQQSLDQGLQFLIQYYNGEERAKGNILERFSAQQFPDLHSELNLSSLELGDSALYFCASSVGSLNQPQHFGDGTRLSIL.

The count of this clone is one. This chain uses TRBV5-6 with TRBJ1-4; tentatively, D is TRBD1 (5 bases). The CDR3 runs to 17 residues. The germline gives CDR1 SGHDT, CDR2 YYEEEE. The ends were cut back, 1 base at V and 0 bases at J, with 13 bases in the middle. The CDR3 DNA is TGTGCCAGCAGCTTGTGGGGCAGTCCTGCAACTAATGAAAAACTGTTTTTT. Translated, it gives CASSLWGSPATNEKLFF.

A single count supports this clone. Distinct nucleotide sequences in the sample also encode this CDR3. This chain uses TRBV27 with TRBJ2-3; D uncertain. From germline, CDR1 is MNHEY and CDR2 SMNVEV (reference sequence). V gave up 3 bases and J gave up 2 bases, with 6 bases separating them. The CDR3 contains 13 residues. The DNA for the CDR3 is TGTGCCAGCAGTTTGTATCTCACAGATACGCAGTATTTT. Its translation is CASSLYLTDTQYF.